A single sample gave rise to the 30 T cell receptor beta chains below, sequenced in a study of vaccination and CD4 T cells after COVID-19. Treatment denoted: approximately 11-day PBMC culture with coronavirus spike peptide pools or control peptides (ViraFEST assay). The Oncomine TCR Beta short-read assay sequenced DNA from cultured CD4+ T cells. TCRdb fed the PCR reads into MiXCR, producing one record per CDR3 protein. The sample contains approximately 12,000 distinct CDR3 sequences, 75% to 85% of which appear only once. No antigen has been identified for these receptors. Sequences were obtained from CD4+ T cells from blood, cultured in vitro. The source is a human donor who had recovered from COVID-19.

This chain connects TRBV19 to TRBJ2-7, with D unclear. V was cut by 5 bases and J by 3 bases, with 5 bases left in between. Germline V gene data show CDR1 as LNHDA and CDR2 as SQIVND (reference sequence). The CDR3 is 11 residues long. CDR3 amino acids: CASSPGYEQYF. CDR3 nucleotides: TGTGCCAGTAGTCCGGGCTACGAGCAGTACTTC.

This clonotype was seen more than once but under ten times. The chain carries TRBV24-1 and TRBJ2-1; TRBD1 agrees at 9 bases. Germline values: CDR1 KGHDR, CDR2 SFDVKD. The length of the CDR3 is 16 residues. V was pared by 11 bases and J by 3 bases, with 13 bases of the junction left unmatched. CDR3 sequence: CAIAPPGQGFYNEQFF. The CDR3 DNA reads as TGTGCCATCGCCCCCCCGGGACAGGGTTTCTACAATGAGCAGTTCTTC.

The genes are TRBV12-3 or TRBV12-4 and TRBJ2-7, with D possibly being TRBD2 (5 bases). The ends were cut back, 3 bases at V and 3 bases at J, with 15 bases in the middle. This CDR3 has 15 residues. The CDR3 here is CASSLNASPVYEQYF. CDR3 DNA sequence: TGTGCCAGCAGTTTGAACGCTAGCCCAGTCTACGAGCAGTACTTC.

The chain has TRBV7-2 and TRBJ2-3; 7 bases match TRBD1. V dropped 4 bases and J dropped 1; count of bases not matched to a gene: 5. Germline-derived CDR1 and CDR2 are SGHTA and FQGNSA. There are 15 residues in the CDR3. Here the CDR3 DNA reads TGTGCCAGCAGCTGGGGACAGTACCGCACAGATACGCAGTATTTT. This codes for CASSWGQYRTDTQYF.

CDR3 protein: CASRHLTGILYNEQFF. The CDR3 nucleotides read TGTGCCAGCCGTCACCTAACGGGAATCCTTTACAATGAGCAGTTCTTC. The J gene is TRBJ2-1, the V gene TRBV27; the D gene is possibly TRBD2 (5 bases). Germline-derived CDR1 and CDR2 are MNHEY and SMNVEV (reference sequence). V dropped 8 bases and J dropped 4 bases, with 21 bases sitting between them. CDR3 size: 16 residues.

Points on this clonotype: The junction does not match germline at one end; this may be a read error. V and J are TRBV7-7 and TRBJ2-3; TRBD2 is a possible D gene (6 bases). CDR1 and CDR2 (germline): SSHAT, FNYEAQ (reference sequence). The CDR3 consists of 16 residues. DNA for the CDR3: TGTGCTAGCAGCCCAGTACCAGGCGGGGGCACAGATACGCAGTATTTT. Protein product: CASSPVPGGGTDTQYF.

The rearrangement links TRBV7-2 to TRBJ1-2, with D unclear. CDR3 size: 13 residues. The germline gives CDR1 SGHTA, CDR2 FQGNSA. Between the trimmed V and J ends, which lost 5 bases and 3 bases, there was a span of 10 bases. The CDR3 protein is CASSLYGYYGYTF. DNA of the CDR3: TGTGCCAGCAGCCTATACGGCTACTATGGCTACACCTTC.

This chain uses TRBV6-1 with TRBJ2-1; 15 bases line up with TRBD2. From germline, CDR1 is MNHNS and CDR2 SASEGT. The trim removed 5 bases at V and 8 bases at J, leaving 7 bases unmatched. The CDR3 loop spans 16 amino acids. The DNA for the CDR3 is TGTGCCAGCAGTACCCCCGGGACTAGCGGGAGGTATGAGCAGTTCTTC. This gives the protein CASSTPGTSGRYEQFF.

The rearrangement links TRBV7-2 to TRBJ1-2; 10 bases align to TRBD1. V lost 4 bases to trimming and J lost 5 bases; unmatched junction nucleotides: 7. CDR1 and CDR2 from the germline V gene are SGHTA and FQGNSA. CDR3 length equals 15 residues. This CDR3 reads CASSSPDRGGYGYTF. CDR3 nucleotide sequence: TGTGCCAGCAGCTCCCCGGACAGGGGGGGGTATGGCTACACCTTC. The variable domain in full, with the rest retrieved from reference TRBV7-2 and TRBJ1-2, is GAGVSQSPSNKVTEKGKDVELRCDPISGHTALYWYRQSLGQGLEFLIYFQGNSAPDKSGLPSDRFSAERTGGSVSTLTIQRTQQEDSAVYLCASSSPDRGGYGYTFGSGTRLTVV.

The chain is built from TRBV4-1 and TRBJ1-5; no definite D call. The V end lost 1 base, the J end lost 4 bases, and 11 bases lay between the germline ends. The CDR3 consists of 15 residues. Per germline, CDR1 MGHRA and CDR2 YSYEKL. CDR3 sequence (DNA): TGCGCCAGCAGCCAAGGGGTAGGCAGTAATCAGCCCCAGCATTTT. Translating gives CASSQGVGSNQPQHF.

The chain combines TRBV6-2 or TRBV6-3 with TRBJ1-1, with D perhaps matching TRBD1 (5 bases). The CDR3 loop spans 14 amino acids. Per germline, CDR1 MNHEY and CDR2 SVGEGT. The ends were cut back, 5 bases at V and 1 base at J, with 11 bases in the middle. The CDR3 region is CASSLTGPNTEAFF. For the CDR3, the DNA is TGTGCCAGCAGTCTAACAGGACCGAACACTGAAGCTTTCTTT.

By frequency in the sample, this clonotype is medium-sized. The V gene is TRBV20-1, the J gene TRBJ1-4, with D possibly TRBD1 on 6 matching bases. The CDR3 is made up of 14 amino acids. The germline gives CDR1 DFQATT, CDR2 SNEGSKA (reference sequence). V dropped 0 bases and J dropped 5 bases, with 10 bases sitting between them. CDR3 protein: CSAREWQGNEKLFF. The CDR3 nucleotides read TGCAGTGCTAGAGAGTGGCAGGGGAATGAAAAACTGTTTTTT.

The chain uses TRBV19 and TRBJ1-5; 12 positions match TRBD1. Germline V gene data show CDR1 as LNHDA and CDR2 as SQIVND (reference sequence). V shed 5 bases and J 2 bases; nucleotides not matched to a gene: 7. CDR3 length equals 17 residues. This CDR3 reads CASSPGTGGWGNQPQHF. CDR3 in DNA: TGTGCCAGTAGTCCCGGGACAGGGGGCTGGGGCAATCAGCCCCAGCATTTT.

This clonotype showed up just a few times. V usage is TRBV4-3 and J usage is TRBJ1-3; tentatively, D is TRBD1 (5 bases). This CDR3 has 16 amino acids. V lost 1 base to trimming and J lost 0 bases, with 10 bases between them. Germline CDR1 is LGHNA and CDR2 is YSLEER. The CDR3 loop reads CASSQVTGHSGNTIYF. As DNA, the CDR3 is TGCGCCAGCAGCCAAGTCACGGGGCACTCTGGAAACACCATATATTTT.

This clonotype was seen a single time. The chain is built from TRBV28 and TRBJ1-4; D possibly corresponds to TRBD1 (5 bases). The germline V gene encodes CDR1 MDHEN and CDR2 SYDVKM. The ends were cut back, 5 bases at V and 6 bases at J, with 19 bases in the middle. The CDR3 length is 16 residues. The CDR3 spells CASSPPGATRDEKLFF. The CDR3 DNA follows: TGTGCCAGCAGTCCACCCGGGGCGACCCGGGATGAAAAACTGTTTTTT.

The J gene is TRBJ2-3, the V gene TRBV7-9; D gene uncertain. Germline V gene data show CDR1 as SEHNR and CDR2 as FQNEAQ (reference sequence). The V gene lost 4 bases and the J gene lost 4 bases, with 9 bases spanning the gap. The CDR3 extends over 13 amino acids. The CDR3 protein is CASSSPNPDTQYF. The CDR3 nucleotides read TGTGCCAGCAGCTCCCCGAATCCAGATACGCAGTATTTT.

The DNA of the CDR3 is TGTGCCAGCAGCTTAGCAACCAGCGTAGGCGAGCAGTACTTC. Translating gives CASSLATSVGEQYF. This chain uses TRBV11-2 with TRBJ2-7; D is unclear. With 1 base removed from V and 6 bases from J, the gap between germline ends came to 13 bases. From germline, CDR1 is SGHAT and CDR2 FQNNGV. The length of the CDR3 is 14 residues.

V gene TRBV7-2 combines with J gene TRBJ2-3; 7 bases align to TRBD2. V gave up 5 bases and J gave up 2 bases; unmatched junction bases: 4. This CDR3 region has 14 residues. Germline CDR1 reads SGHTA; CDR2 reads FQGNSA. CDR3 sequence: CASSQGTNTDTQYF. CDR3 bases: TGTGCCAGCAGCCAAGGGACTAACACAGATACGCAGTATTTT. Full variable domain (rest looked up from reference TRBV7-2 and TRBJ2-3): GAGVSQSPSNKVTEKGKDVELRCDPISGHTALYWYRQSLGQGLEFLIYFQGNSAPDKSGLPSDRFSAERTGGSVSTLTIQRTQQEDSAVYLCASSQGTNTDTQYFGPGTRLTVL.

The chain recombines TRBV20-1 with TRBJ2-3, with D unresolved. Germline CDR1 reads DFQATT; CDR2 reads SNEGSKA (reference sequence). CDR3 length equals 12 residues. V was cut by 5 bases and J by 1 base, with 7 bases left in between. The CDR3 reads CSADRGTDTQYF. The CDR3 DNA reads TGCAGTGCTGATCGGGGCACAGATACGCAGTATTTT.

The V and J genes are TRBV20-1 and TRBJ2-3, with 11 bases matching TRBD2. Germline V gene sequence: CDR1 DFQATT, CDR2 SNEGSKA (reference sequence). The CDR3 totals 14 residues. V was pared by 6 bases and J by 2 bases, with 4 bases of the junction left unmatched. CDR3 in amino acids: CSAPTSGNTDTQYF. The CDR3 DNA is TGCAGTGCACCGACTAGCGGGAACACAGATACGCAGTATTTT.

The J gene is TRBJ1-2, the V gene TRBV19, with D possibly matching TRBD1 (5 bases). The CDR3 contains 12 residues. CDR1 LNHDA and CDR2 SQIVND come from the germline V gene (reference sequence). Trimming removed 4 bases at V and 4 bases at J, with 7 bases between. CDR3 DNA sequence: TGTGCCAGTAGTAGGGACCTCTATGGCTACACCTTC. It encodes CASSRDLYGYTF.

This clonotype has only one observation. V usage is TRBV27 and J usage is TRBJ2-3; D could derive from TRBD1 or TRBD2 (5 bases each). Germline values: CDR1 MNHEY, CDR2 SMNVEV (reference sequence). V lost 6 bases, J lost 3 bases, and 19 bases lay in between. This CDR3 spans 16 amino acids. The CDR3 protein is CASRSKWGSPTDTQYF. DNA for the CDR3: TGTGCCAGCAGATCGAAATGGGGGAGCCCAACAGATACGCAGTATTTT.

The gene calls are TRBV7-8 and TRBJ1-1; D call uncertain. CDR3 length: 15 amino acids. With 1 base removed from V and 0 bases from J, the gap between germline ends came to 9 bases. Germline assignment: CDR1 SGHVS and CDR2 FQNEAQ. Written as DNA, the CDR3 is TGTGCCAGCAGCTTAGTCGGCCCCATGAACACTGAAGCTTTCTTT. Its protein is CASSLVGPMNTEAFF.

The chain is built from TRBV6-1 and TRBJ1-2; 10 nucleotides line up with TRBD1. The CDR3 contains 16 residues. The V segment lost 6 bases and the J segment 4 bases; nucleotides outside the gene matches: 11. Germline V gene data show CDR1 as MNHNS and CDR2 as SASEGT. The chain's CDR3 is CASRTDRGKLVYGYTF. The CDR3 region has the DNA TGTGCCAGCAGGACGGACAGGGGGAAGCTGGTCTATGGCTACACCTTC.

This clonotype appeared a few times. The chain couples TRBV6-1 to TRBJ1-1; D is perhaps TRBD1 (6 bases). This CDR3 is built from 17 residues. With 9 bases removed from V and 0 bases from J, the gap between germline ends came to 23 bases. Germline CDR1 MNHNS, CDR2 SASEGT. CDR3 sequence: CARRGKAESALNTEAFF. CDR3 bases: TGTGCCAGAAGGGGGAAGGCAGAATCAGCCTTGAACACTGAAGCTTTCTTT.

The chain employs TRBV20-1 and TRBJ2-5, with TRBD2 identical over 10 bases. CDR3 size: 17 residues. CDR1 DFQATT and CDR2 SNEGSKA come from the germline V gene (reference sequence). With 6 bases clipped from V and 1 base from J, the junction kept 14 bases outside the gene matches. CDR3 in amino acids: CSARLRGTSGIQETQYF. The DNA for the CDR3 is TGCAGTGCACGACTAAGGGGAACTAGCGGGATCCAAGAGACCCAGTACTTC.

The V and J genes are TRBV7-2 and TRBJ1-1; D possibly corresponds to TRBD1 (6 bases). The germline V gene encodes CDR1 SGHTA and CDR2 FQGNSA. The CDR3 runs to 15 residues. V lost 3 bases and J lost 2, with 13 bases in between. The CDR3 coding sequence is TGTGCCAGCAGCTTGACCCGGGGGGCTAACACTGAAGCTTTCTTT. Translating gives CASSLTRGANTEAFF. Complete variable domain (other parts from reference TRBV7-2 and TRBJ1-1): GAGVSQSPSNKVTEKGKDVELRCDPISGHTALYWYRQSLGQGLEFLIYFQGNSAPDKSGLPSDRFSAERTGGSVSTLTIQRTQQEDSAVYLCASSLTRGANTEAFFGQGTRLTVV.

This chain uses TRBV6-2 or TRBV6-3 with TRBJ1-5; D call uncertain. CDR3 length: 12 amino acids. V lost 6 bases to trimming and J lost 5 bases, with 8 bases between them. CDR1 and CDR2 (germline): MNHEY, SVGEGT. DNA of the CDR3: TGTGCCAGCAGCGACCGACATCAGCCCCAGCATTTT. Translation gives CASSDRHQPQHF.

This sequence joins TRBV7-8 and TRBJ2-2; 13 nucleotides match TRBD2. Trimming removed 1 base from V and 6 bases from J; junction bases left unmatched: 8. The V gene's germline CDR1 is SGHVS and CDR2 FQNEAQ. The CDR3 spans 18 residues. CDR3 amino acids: CASSLVLGLAGVPGELFF. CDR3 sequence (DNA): TGTGCCAGCAGCTTAGTCCTCGGACTAGCGGGAGTTCCCGGGGAGCTGTTTTTT. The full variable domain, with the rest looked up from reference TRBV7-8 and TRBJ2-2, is GAGVSQSPRYKVAKRGQDVALRCDPISGHVSLFWYQQALGQGPEFLTYFQNEAQLDKSGLPSDRFFAERPEGSVSTLKIQRTQQEDSAVYLCASSLVLGLAGVPGELFFGEGSRLTVL.

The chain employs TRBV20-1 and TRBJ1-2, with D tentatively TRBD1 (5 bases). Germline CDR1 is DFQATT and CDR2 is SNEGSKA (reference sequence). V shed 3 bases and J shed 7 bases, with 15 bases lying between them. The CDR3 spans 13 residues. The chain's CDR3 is CSASESGPRGYTF. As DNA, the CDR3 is TGCAGTGCTAGTGAATCGGGGCCGCGTGGCTACACCTTC.